This TCR beta chain comes out of a study of CD8 T cells in ankylosing spondylitis. This clonotype was recorded many times. Germline CDR1 and CDR2: SGHRS and YFSETQ. The CDR3 runs to 18 residues. J gave up 6 bases and V 3 bases, and 15 bases lay outside the gene matches. TCRdb re-derived calls from the 5' RACE reads in MiXCR, one entry per CDR3 protein. The table records about 190,000 distinct CDR3 sequences, 10% to 15% of them present only once. The sequenced material came from blood, either unsorted or a sorted T cell fraction (not recorded which). The receptor comes from a female donor with ankylosing spondylitis or in good health (not recorded which). V and J are TRBV5-1 and TRBJ1-1; 12 bases agree with TRBD1. CDR3 sequence: CASSSVPGTGGASPEAFF. The DNA of the CDR3 is TGCGCCAGCAGCTCCGTCCCCGGGACAGGGGGCGCAAGCCCTGAAGCTTTCTTT.